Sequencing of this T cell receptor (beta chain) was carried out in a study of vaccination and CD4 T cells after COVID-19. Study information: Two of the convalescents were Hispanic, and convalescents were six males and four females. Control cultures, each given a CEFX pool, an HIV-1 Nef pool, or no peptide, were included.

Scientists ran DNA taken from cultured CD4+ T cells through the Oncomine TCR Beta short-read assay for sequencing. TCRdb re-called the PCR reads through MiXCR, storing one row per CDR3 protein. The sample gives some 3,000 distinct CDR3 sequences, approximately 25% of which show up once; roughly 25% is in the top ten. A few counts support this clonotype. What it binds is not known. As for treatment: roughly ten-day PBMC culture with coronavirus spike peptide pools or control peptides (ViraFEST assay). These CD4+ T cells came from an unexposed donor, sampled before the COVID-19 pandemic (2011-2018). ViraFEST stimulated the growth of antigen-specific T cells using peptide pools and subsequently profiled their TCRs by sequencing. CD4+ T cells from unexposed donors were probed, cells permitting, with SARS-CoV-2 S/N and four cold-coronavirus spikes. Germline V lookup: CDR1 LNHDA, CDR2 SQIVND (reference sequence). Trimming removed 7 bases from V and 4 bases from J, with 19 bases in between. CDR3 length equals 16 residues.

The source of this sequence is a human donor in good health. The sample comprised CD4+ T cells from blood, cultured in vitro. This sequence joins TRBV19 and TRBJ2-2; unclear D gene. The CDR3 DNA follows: TGTGCCAGTAACTCCGGAGATGTGGGTGGCACCGGGGAGCTGTTTTTT. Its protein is CASNSGDVGGTGELFF.